The clone carrying this T cell receptor beta chain was picked up a small number of times. TCRdb recomputed calls from the 5' RACE reads with MiXCR, one row per CDR3 protein. The top ten clones hold more than 4% of a sample with roughly 690,000 distinct CDR3 sequences, over 20% of them seen once. CDR3 length: 14 amino acids. Trimming removed 5 bases at V and 5 bases at J, with 15 bases between. This sample was included in a study of identical twins. This sample also belongs to another study, concerning T cells expressing NK-cell markers.

The clonotype comes from a woman aged 18-29 years in good health. The sample comprised PBMCs. This rearrangement joins TRBV12-3 or TRBV12-4 to TRBJ1-1, with D possibly TRBD1 on 6 matching bases. For the CDR3, the DNA is TGTGCCAGCAGTCCAGGCAGGGGTAGGACTGAAGCTTTCTTT. Protein: CASSPGRGRTEAFF.